This paragraph covers one TCR beta chain sequence. The data were produced by immunoSEQ multiplex PCR, yet TCRdb's version contains in-frame clones alone and is incomplete. The table has about 330,000 clones, 70% to 90% seen once. The data stem from a study of blood T cell repertoires in COVID-19. About the study: Italy, Spain and the United States were the sources of the convalescent and acute COVID-19 samples.

Those enrolled, adults aged roughly 18 to 89 years, came from 24 US areas. The source material was PBMCs or T cells enriched from blood (not recorded which). This TCR was sampled from a woman in her twenties or thirties who had recovered from COVID-19.

In nucleotides, the CDR3 is TGTGCCAGCAGCCCACCGGGACAGGGCTACAATGAGCAGTTCTTC. This codes for CASSPPGQGYNEQFF. The chain carries TRBV11-2 and TRBJ2-1; TRBD1 aligns across 9 bases. V lost 5 bases, J lost 3 bases, and 5 bases stayed unmatched. This CDR3 is 15 amino acids long. Germline CDR1 is SGHAT and CDR2 is FQNNGV.